The present entry profiles one T cell receptor beta chain with its context. Its target is not known. TCRdb's copy holds only in-frame clones and misses some; the assay was immunoSEQ multiplex PCR. The data show over 15,000 clones, around 97% seen once. This specimen belongs to a study of monozygotic twins with cystic fibrosis. Study conclusions and caveats: Median Simpson clonality of 0.0095 suggested naive T cells predominated.

This CDR3 has 14 residues. V was clipped by 6 bases and J by 7 bases; unmatched bases: 6. CDR1 and CDR2 (germline): LGHNT, FRNRAP. The receptor's source is a woman aged 30 to 39 with cystic fibrosis. The rearrangement uses TRBV12-5 and TRBJ1-2; 12 nucleotides match TRBD1. Sample: blood. Here the CDR3 DNA reads TGTGCTAGTGGACCGGGACAGGGGGCGCCTGGCTACACCTTC. As protein: CASGPGQGAPGYTF.